The present T cell receptor (beta chain) was sequenced within a study of cytomegalovirus exposure and HLA in healthy donors. With 60 Vbeta and 13 Jbeta primers, the PCR was carried out. TCRdb's table, derived via immunoSEQ multiplex PCR, lists solely in-frame clones and lacks some. The sample lists under 200,000 clones, approximately 84% occurring once. Regarding this clone: Its target is not known.

Overall study findings and caveats: Investigators reported 150 to 200 TCR beta chains as tied to cytomegalovirus. In a later analysis, DRB1 alleles had the most associated TCRs; HLA-C alleles the fewest.

The source of this sequence is a woman in her 50s in good health and CMV-seropositive. The source material was PBMCs.

In DNA form, the CDR3 reads TGTGCCAGCAGCTTAGGGGCACGTGAAAAACTGTTTTTT. It specifies CASSLGAREKLFF. The J gene is TRBJ1-4, the V gene TRBV5-6, with D perhaps TRBD1 (5 bases). Per the germline V gene, CDR1 is SGHDT and CDR2 is YYEEEE. The CDR3 covers 13 residues. Trimming took off 2 bases at V and 7 bases at J, with 9 bases between the two ends. The variable domain in full, completed from reference TRBV5-6 and TRBJ1-4, reads DAGVTQSPTHLIKTRGQQVTLRCSPKSGHDTVSWYQQALGQGPQFIFQYYEEEERQRGNFPDRFSGHQFPNYSSELNVNALLLGDSALYLCASSLGAREKLFFGSGTQLSVL.